This T cell receptor (beta chain) comes out of a study of blood T cell repertoires in COVID-19 (dated by TCRdb to about 2020). A note on the overall study: Samples from collaborators originated in the United States, Italy and Spain and spanned both the acute and convalescent phases of COVID-19. The prospective study material was composed of cDNA or gDNA derived from T cells, B-cell-depleted T cells, or PBMCs. The dataset comprised deeply sampled blood TCRbeta repertoires from subjects exposed to, actively infected with, or recovered from COVID-19. The repertoires were made available in a free public database intended to serve as a resource for research on the immune response to SARS-CoV-2. Samples came from the ongoing ImmuneRACE study (first 160 participants) plus 1,254 subjects from 6 global collaborators. The sample metadata nearly always contained a de-identified subject ID, COVID-19 status, age in years and sex. HLA class I and class II types, where available, came from metadata supplied by the sample provider rather than from assay-based typing.

This clone occurred once. It lacks a known antigen. No much larger clonotype is one base removed from it; base qualities were not supplied. CDR1 LNHDA and CDR2 SQIVND were looked up in the germline V gene (reference sequence). The V end loses 2 bases and the J end loses 5 bases, and a stretch of 12 bases separates them. The CDR3 spans 14 residues, from the cysteine through the phenylalanine. Kept here is only the CDR3 DNA, which spans 42 bases and is read in frame from base 1. The immunoSEQ Assay, a bias-controlled multiplex PCR, was used to amplify TCRbeta CDR3 regions from genomic DNA. The source study handled its data this way. Within the assay, amplification of reference gene primers was used to estimate how many nucleated cells each sample contained. To quantify the absolute abundance of each unique TCRbeta CDR3 rearrangement, sequence reads were collapsed and filtered. For each sample, productive Simpson clonality was calculated as the square root of Simpson's diversity index over productive rearrangements. The table comes from immuneACCESS by way of TCRdb, which keeps in-frame sequences with V and J called. Part of the clones is missing from these tables; in studies checked, under half for an unresolved V gene and the rest for unknown reasons. That table is the source of V, J and clone size, and D and trimming were worked out from the DNA. In all, the sample holds around 45,000 clones, and 69% of those were seen once. Of the sample, 6.2% falls within the top ten clones.

Results the study describes overall, beyond this receptor: How much clinical and demographic metadata was included differed by source and by participant, and the metadata was provided uncurated.

Whole blood was collected in K2EDTA tubes by collaborating institutions according to the institutions' own protocols. For TCRbeta analysis, collaborators shipped samples in one of three forms: frozen whole blood, isolated PBMCs, or DNA extracted from either of those sample types. The clonotype comes from a man at least 80 years old with acute or convalescent COVID-19. In this chain, TRBV19 is recombined with TRBJ1-1; a weak D assignment points to TRBD1 (6 bases agree). Input material: peripheral blood. The bases are TGTGCCAGTAGTATAACAGGGAGGGGTACTGAAGCTTTCTTT. Translated, this gives CASSITGRGTEAFF.